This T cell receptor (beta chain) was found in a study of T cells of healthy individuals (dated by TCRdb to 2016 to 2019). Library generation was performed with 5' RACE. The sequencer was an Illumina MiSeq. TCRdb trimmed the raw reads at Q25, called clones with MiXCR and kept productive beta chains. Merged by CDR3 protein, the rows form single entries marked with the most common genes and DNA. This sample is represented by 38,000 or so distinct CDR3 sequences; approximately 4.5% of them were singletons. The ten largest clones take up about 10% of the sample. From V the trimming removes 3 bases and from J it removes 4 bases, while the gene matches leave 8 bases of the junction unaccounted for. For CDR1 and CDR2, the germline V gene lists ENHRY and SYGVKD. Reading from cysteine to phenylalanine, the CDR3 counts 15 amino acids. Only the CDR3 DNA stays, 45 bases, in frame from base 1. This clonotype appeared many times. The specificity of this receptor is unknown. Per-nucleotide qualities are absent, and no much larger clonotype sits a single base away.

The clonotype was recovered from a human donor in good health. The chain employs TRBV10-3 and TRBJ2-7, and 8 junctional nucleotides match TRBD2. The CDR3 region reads CAISEGLAPPYEQYF. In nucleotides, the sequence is TGTGCCATCAGTGAAGGACTAGCCCCTCCTTACGAGCAGTACTTC.